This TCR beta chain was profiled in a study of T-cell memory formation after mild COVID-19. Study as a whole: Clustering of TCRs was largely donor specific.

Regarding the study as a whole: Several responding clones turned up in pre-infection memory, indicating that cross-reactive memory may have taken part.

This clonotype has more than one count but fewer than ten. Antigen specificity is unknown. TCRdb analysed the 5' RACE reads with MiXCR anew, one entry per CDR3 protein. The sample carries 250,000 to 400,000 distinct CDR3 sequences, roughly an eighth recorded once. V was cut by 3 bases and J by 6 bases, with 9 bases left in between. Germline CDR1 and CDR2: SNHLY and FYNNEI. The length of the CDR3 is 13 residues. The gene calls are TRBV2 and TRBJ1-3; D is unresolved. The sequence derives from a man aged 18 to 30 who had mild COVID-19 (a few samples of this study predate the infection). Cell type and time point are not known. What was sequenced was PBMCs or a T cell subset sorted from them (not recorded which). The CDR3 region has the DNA TGTGCCAGCAGTGAGTACGAGGAAAACACCATATATTTT. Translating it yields CASSEYEENTIYF.